These 23 T cell receptor beta chains originate from one sample sequenced in a study of blood T cell repertoires in COVID-19. TCRdb's copy holds only in-frame clones and misses some; the assay was immunoSEQ multiplex PCR. The data contain under 450,000 clones, approximately 89% of them seen just once; the ten biggest clones take up 1% to 1.5%. Input material: PBMCs or T cells enriched from blood (not recorded which). The receptors originated from a man aged 25-45 years who had recovered from COVID-19.

This chain joins TRBV4-3 and TRBJ2-1; a possible D gene is TRBD1 (6 bases). V shed 0 bases and J shed 4 bases, with 22 bases lying between them. Germline V gives CDR1 LGHNA, CDR2 YSLEER. The CDR3 has 19 amino acids. This chain's CDR3 is CASSQELTGAPVRYNEQFF. The DNA of the CDR3 is TGCGCCAGCAGCCAAGAGTTGACAGGAGCCCCCGTTCGATACAATGAGCAGTTCTTC.

This chain links TRBV2 with TRBJ1-6; the D is unclear. V was trimmed by 8 bases and J by 8 bases, leaving 19 bases between them. Germline values: CDR1 SNHLY, CDR2 FYNNEI. The CDR3 is 15 residues long. DNA for the CDR3: TGTGCCAGCGGAAGGCTACTCCCGGCGGATTCACCCCTCCACTTT. It specifies CASGRLLPADSPLHF.

The chain joins TRBV6-7 to TRBJ1-5, with 7 bases that match TRBD1. TRBV6-7 is assigned to the ORF class and has an uncertain function. This CDR3 has 16 residues. V shed 4 bases and J 2 bases; nucleotides not matched to a gene: 8. CDR3 sequence reads: CASSSGQVGCNQPQHF. The CDR3 bases are TGTGCCAGCAGTTCAGGACAGGTGGGGTGCAATCAGCCCCAGCATTTT.

CDR3 protein: CASRGTEAFF. The CDR3 DNA is TGTGCCAGCCGAGGCACTGAAGCTTTCTTT. This chain uses TRBV18 with TRBJ1-1; D gene unclear. Germline values: CDR1 KGHSH, CDR2 LQKENI. This CDR3 contains 10 residues. The germline V and J ends were trimmed by 8 bases and 4 bases, with 5 bases remaining between them. Filled out from reference TRBV18 and TRBJ1-1, the complete variable domain reads NAGVMQNPRHLVRRRGQEARLRCSPMKGHSHVYWYRQLPEEGLKFMVYLQKENIIDESGMPKERFSAEFPKEGPSILRIQQVVRGDSAAYFCASRGTEAFFGQGTRLTVV.

This chain joins TRBV6-5 and TRBJ1-1; perhaps TRBD1 as D (6 bases). The germline V gene encodes CDR1 MNHEY and CDR2 SVGAGI. CDR3 length: 11 residues. Trimming stripped 7 bases from V and 8 bases from J, with 11 bases between. This chain's CDR3 is CASTSTGEAFF. The CDR3, as DNA: TGTGCCAGCACCTCGACAGGAGAAGCTTTCTTT.

The V call is TRBV6-2 or TRBV6-3, the J call TRBJ2-7, with 7 bases lining up with TRBD1. CDR3 length: 12 amino acids. The germline gives CDR1 MNHEY, CDR2 SVGEGT. With V trimmed by 6 bases and J by 8 bases, 7 bases remained unmatched. CDR3 nucleotides: TGTGCCAGCAGCCAAGACAGGGTGAAGCAGTACTTC. As protein: CASSQDRVKQYF.

J is TRBJ1-4 and V is TRBV5-1; D is possibly TRBD1 (5 bases). Trimming took 7 bases from V and 8 from J, leaving 15 bases between them. Germline CDR1 SGHRS, CDR2 YFSETQ. The CDR3 loop spans 13 amino acids. In DNA, the CDR3 is TGCGCCAGCGCCGTCGGGGGGTTGGAAAAACTGTTTTTT. Protein: CASAVGGLEKLFF.

The J gene is TRBJ1-6, the V gene TRBV19; the D is unclear. The CDR3 is 15 amino acids. V lost 5 bases and J lost 6, with 14 bases in between. Germline CDR1 and CDR2: LNHDA and SQIVND (reference sequence). CDR3: CASSLLPRGNSPLHF. DNA of the CDR3: TGTGCCAGTAGTCTCCTCCCACGGGGTAATTCACCCCTCCACTTT.

This chain connects TRBV7-2 to TRBJ1-2; no clear D gene. V was pared by 1 base and J by 2 bases, with 5 bases between. The length of the CDR3 is 13 residues. Germline V gene data show CDR1 as SGHTA and CDR2 as FQGNSA. CDR3 region: CASSLDQNYGYTF. CDR3 coding DNA: TGTGCCAGCAGCTTAGATCAGAACTATGGCTACACCTTC.

J is TRBJ1-1 and V is TRBV14; D call uncertain. Germline CDR1 reads SGHDN; CDR2 reads FVKESK. The CDR3 totals 14 residues. V gave up 2 bases and J gave up 3 bases, with 10 bases separating them. The CDR3, as DNA: TGTGCCAGCAGCCAAATGACAAAGTACACTGAAGCTTTCTTT. Its translation: CASSQMTKYTEAFF. Combining the CDR3 with reference TRBV14 and TRBJ1-1 gives the whole variable domain EAGVTQFPSHSVIEKGQTVTLRCDPISGHDNLYWYRRVMGKEIKFLLHFVKESKQDESGMPNNRFLAERTGGTYSTLKVQPAELEDSGVYFCASSQMTKYTEAFFGQGTRLTVV.

The rearrangement links TRBV19 to TRBJ1-1; D might be TRBD1 (6 bases). The germline gives CDR1 LNHDA, CDR2 SQIVND (reference sequence). V was shortened by 6 bases and J by 1 base, with 15 bases between the two germline ends. The CDR3 spans 15 residues. The CDR3 DNA reads TGTGCCAGTAGGGGAGAGGGAGGGGGGAACACTGAAGCTTTCTTT. Encoded protein: CASRGEGGGNTEAFF.

This chain connects TRBV12-3 or TRBV12-4 to TRBJ1-2, with D perhaps TRBD1 (6 bases). V gave up 6 bases and J gave up 7 bases, with 12 bases separating them. The length of the CDR3 is 12 residues. CDR3 region: CASSDDRIGYTF. CDR3 nucleotides: TGTGCCAGCAGCGACGACAGGATTGGCTACACCTTC.

V usage is TRBV14 and J usage is TRBJ1-1, with D unclear. Per the germline V gene, CDR1 is SGHDN and CDR2 is FVKESK. Trimming pared 4 bases from V and 12 bases from J, leaving 12 bases between. The CDR3 runs 11 residues. The CDR3 is CASSLFGETFF. The CDR3 coding sequence is TGTGCCAGCAGCCTTTTTGGAGAGACTTTCTTT. Full variable domain (rest looked up from reference TRBV14 and TRBJ1-1): EAGVTQFPSHSVIEKGQTVTLRCDPISGHDNLYWYRRVMGKEIKFLLHFVKESKQDESGMPNNRFLAERTGGTYSTLKVQPAELEDSGVYFCASSLFGETFFGQGTRLTVV.

This chain joins TRBV10-3 and TRBJ1-6, with D possibly being TRBD1 (5 bases). CDR3 length equals 14 residues. Per the germline V gene, CDR1 is ENHRY and CDR2 is SYGVKD. V lost 4 bases and J lost 5, with 9 bases in between. The CDR3 nucleotides read TGTGCCATCAGTGCCAGGGAAAATAATTCACCCCTCCACTTT. Protein product: CAISARENNSPLHF.

This chain uses TRBV6-2 or TRBV6-3 with TRBJ2-1, with D possibly TRBD1 on 6 matching bases. Germline V CDR1 and CDR2: MNHEY, SVGEGT. The CDR3 consists of 16 residues. Between the trimmed V and J ends, which lost 4 bases and 8 bases, there was a span of 21 bases. CDR3 bases: TGTGCCAGCAGTTCCCGTGTTCAGGGGAGAGATGATGAGCAGTTCTTC. This encodes CASSSRVQGRDDEQFF.

V usage is TRBV10-3 and J usage is TRBJ2-3; the match to TRBD2 covers 8 bases. The CDR3 is 16 amino acids. Germline values: CDR1 ENHRY, CDR2 SYGVKD. V was pared by 0 bases and J by 0 bases, with 2 bases of the junction left unmatched. The CDR3 bases are TGTGCCATCAGTGAGTCCAGCGGGGGTAGCACAGATACGCAGTATTTT. Amino acids: CAISESSGGSTDTQYF.

This clone was detected once. This chain connects TRBV30 to TRBJ2-7; TRBD2 matches 7 bases. This CDR3 region has 13 residues. Germline V CDR1 and CDR2: GTSNPN, SVGIG (reference sequence). The ends lost 2 bases at V and 1 base at J; junction bases unmatched: 2. In DNA, the CDR3 is TGTGCCTGGAGTAGCGGGGCTTCCTACGAGCAGTACTTC. Amino acid sequence: CAWSSGASYEQYF.

V usage is TRBV7-9 and J usage is TRBJ1-1, with TRBD1 as a possible D gene (6 bases). The V end lost 7 bases, the J end lost 4 bases, and 19 bases lay between the germline ends. CDR3 length: 15 amino acids. Germline CDR1 and CDR2: SEHNR and FQNEAQ (reference sequence). The CDR3 sequence: CASTPQGQGTTEAFF. CDR3 bases: TGTGCCAGCACCCCACAAGGGCAGGGGACCACTGAAGCTTTCTTT. Variable domain in full (rest from reference TRBV7-9 and TRBJ1-1): DTGVSQNPRHKITKRGQNVTFRCDPISEHNRLYWYRQTLGQGPEFLTYFQNEAQLEKSRLLSDRFSAERPKGSFSTLEIQRTEQGDSAMYLCASTPQGQGTTEAFFGQGTRLTVV.

Only one count was recorded for this clone. The chain links TRBV7-9 to TRBJ2-1; 9 nucleotides line up with TRBD1. This CDR3 is built from 15 residues. CDR1 is SEHNR, CDR2 FQNEAQ, per germline (reference sequence). With V trimmed by 5 bases and J by 9 bases, 11 bases remained unmatched. In DNA, the CDR3 is TGTGCCAGCAGCGCTAAAGGGACAGGGATTGTTGAGCAGTTCTTC. Its translation is CASSAKGTGIVEQFF.

As to this clone: A read error may account for a junction end that differs from germline. This chain links TRBV18 with TRBJ1-1; TRBD1 agrees at 10 bases. Looked up from germline, CDR1 is KGHSH and CDR2 is LQKENI. The CDR3 covers 15 residues. The CDR3 DNA reads as TGTGCCAGCTCACCACAGGACAGGGGGAACTCTGAAGCTTTCTTT. Its translation: CASSPQDRGNSEAFF. The full variable domain, completed using reference TRBV18 and TRBJ1-1, is NAGVMQNPRHLVRRRGQEARLRCSPMKGHSHVYWYRQLPEEGLKFMVYLQKENIIDESGMPKERFSAEFPKEGPSILRIQQVVRGDSAAYFCASSPQDRGNSEAFFGQGTRLTVV.

The CDR3 region has the DNA TGCGCCAGCAGCTTGGGCGTCTCTGGAAACACCATATATTTT. Its translation: CASSLGVSGNTIYF. J is TRBJ1-3 and V is TRBV5-1; no reliable D call. The ends were cut back, 0 bases at V and 0 bases at J, with 4 bases in the middle. Germline CDR1 and CDR2: SGHRS and YFSETQ. The CDR3 spans 14 residues.

The V and J genes are TRBV7-9 and TRBJ2-1; D is uncertain. The CDR3 is 12 residues long. Germline V CDR1 and CDR2: SEHNR, FQNEAQ (reference sequence). The V gene lost 5 bases and the J gene lost 5 bases, with 7 bases spanning the gap. The CDR3 DNA reads as TGTGCCAGCAGCCCAGATGACAATGAGCAGTTCTTC. Its protein is CASSPDDNEQFF.

The CDR3 protein is CASSPGNTGELFF. In nucleotides, the CDR3 is TGTGCCAGCTCACCCGGGAACACCGGGGAGCTGTTTTTT. V gene TRBV18 combines with J gene TRBJ2-2, with D uncertain. CDR1 KGHSH and CDR2 LQKENI come from the germline V gene. Trimming cost V 3 bases and J 1 base, with 3 bases left between them. The CDR3 has 13 residues. Full variable domain (rest looked up from reference TRBV18 and TRBJ2-2): NAGVMQNPRHLVRRRGQEARLRCSPMKGHSHVYWYRQLPEEGLKFMVYLQKENIIDESGMPKERFSAEFPKEGPSILRIQQVVRGDSAAYFCASSPGNTGELFFGEGSRLTVL.